The 26 T cell receptor beta chains listed next were all sequenced from one sample in a study of control samples from healthy donors and cancer patients. Generated by immunoSEQ multiplex PCR, the TCRdb table keeps only in-frame clones and is missing some. The repertoire consists of approximately 150,000 clones, with roughly 94% occurring once and the leading ten covering approximately 14%. The source material was PBMCs. These receptors came from a man aged 55 to 70 with colorectal cancer.

The rearrangement joins TRBV7-2 to TRBJ2-7; D is ambiguous. Looked up from germline, CDR1 is SGHTA and CDR2 is FQGNSA. The CDR3 runs 14 residues. V was pared by 5 bases and J by 4 bases, with 15 bases between. The CDR3 region is CASSLISTRYEQYF. The DNA of the CDR3 is TGTGCCAGCAGCCTGATAAGTACGCGTTACGAGCAGTACTTC. Together with reference TRBV7-2 and TRBJ2-7, the CDR3 gives the full variable domain: GAGVSQSPSNKVTEKGKDVELRCDPISGHTALYWYRQSLGQGLEFLIYFQGNSAPDKSGLPSDRFSAERTGGSVSTLTIQRTQQEDSAVYLCASSLISTRYEQYFGPGTRLTVT.

The rearrangement links TRBV29-1 to TRBJ2-3, with D tentatively TRBD2 (7 bases). Per the germline V gene, CDR1 is SQVTM and CDR2 is ANQGSEA. V was trimmed by 3 bases and J by 7 bases, leaving 8 bases between them. The CDR3 consists of 11 residues. CDR3 nucleotide sequence: TGCAGCGTTGACGGGGGGCATACGCAGTATTTT. Its protein product is CSVDGGHTQYF.

The rearrangement links TRBV5-4 to TRBJ1-1, with D possibly being TRBD1 (6 bases). Trimming cost V 0 bases and J 6 bases, with 9 bases left between them. The CDR3 has 13 amino acids. CDR1 SGHNT and CDR2 YYREEE come from the germline V gene (reference sequence). CDR3 sequence: CASSLVDSPEAFF. CDR3 nucleotide sequence: TGTGCCAGCAGCTTGGTGGACAGCCCTGAAGCTTTCTTT. Complete variable domain (other parts from reference TRBV5-4 and TRBJ1-1): ETGVTQSPTHLIKTRGQQVTLRCSSQSGHNTVSWYQQALGQGPQFIFQYYREEENGRGNFPPRFSGLQFPNYSSELNVNALELDDSALYLCASSLVDSPEAFFGQGTRLTVV.

The chain is built from TRBV3-1 (or the pseudogene TRBV3-2) and TRBJ2-7; D ambiguous. With 2 bases removed from V and 2 bases from J, the gap between germline ends came to 7 bases. The CDR3 sequence is 13 residues long. CDR1 is LGHDT, CDR2 YNNKEL, per germline (reference sequence). The CDR3 nucleotides read TGTGCCAGCAGCCAACGAGTTACCTACGAGCAGTACTTC. Its translation is CASSQRVTYEQYF.

The chain is built from TRBV19 and TRBJ1-2, with a possible D match to TRBD1 (5 bases). Trimming stripped 4 bases from V and 0 bases from J, with 12 bases between. The CDR3 has 15 residues. Germline loops: CDR1 LNHDA, CDR2 SQIVND (reference sequence). This CDR3 is CASSRGAQANYGYTF. The CDR3 coding sequence is TGTGCCAGTAGTAGAGGGGCTCAAGCTAACTATGGCTACACCTTC.

The rearrangement links TRBV9 to TRBJ2-1; D is undetermined. Trimming pared 4 bases from V and 8 bases from J, leaving 19 bases between. The CDR3 has 15 residues. Germline V gene sequence: CDR1 SGDLS, CDR2 YYNGEE. CDR3 DNA sequence: TGTGCCAGCAGCTCTTCGGGTTGGGTTATAGATGAGCAGTTCTTC. This sequence encodes CASSSSGWVIDEQFF.

The chain links TRBV10-3 to TRBJ2-3; 7 bases match TRBD1. J gave up 3 bases and V 6 bases, and 6 bases lay outside the gene matches. Germline V gene lookup returns CDR1 ENHRY and CDR2 SYGVKD. This CDR3 contains 14 residues. CDR3 residues: CAIRDRVETDTQYF. The CDR3 nucleotides are TGTGCCATCAGAGACAGGGTTGAGACAGATACGCAGTATTTT.

The chain is built from TRBV10-3 and TRBJ2-5, with a weak D call TRBD2 (7 bases). The CDR3 extends over 15 amino acids. Trimming cost V 0 bases and J 2 bases, with 10 bases left between them. Germline CDR1 ENHRY, CDR2 SYGVKD. The CDR3 nucleotides read TGTGCCATCAGTGAGTCGGGAGGGGGACAAGAGACCCAGTACTTC. It is translated as CAISESGGGQETQYF.

The chain links TRBV6-1 to TRBJ1-4; D not certain. Per germline, CDR1 MNHNS and CDR2 SASEGT. The V end lost 4 bases, the J end lost 0 bases, and 12 bases lay between the germline ends. This CDR3 has 16 amino acids. CDR3 in amino acids: CASSGVPPPTNEKLFF. As DNA, the CDR3 is TGTGCCAGCAGTGGAGTCCCTCCTCCAACTAATGAAAAACTGTTTTTT.

The chain uses TRBV30 and TRBJ2-3; 9 bases agree with TRBD2. The CDR3 sequence is 13 residues long. Looked up from germline, CDR1 is GTSNPN and CDR2 is SVGIG (reference sequence). V shed 4 bases, J shed 3 bases, and the junction held 2 bases outside the gene matches. CDR3 nucleotide sequence: TGTGCCTGGAAGACTAGCGGTACAGATACGCAGTATTTT. Translation gives CAWKTSGTDTQYF.

The chain joins TRBV29-1 to TRBJ1-2, with D possibly TRBD1 on 6 matching bases. Per the germline V gene, CDR1 is SQVTM and CDR2 is ANQGSEA. Trimming took 0 bases from V and 8 from J, leaving 13 bases between them. The CDR3 extends over 13 amino acids. CDR3 bases: TGCAGCGTTGAAGATACAGGGCCCCTCGGCTACACCTTC. The encoded protein is CSVEDTGPLGYTF.

This chain uses TRBV19 with TRBJ2-3; the D is unclear. Germline V gene data show CDR1 as LNHDA and CDR2 as SQIVND (reference sequence). This CDR3 region has 13 residues. The V gene lost 3 bases and the J gene lost 1 base, with 5 bases spanning the gap. CDR3: CASSIRGTDTQYF. The DNA of the CDR3 is TGTGCCAGTAGTATCCGGGGCACAGATACGCAGTATTTT.

The chain uses TRBV6-6 and TRBJ2-1; perhaps TRBD1 as D (6 bases). V was trimmed by 0 bases and J by 7 bases, leaving 7 bases between them. The CDR3 loop spans 13 amino acids. Germline CDR1 is MNHNY and CDR2 is SVGAGI (reference sequence). CDR3 sequence (DNA): TGTGCCAGCAGTTACTCTCAGGGGAATGAGCAGTTCTTC. It yields the protein CASSYSQGNEQFF.

This clone was seen just once. The CDR3, as DNA: TGTGCCAGCAGCTTAGGGCGTGGGGGCTTGCTGGACAATCAGCCCCAGCATTTT. Its translation: CASSLGRGGLLDNQPQHF. The gene calls are TRBV7-9 and TRBJ1-5; D possibly corresponds to TRBD1 (6 bases). Germline V lookup: CDR1 SEHNR, CDR2 FQNEAQ (reference sequence). The CDR3 covers 18 residues. Trimming took 1 base from V and 3 from J, leaving 19 bases between them. Combining the CDR3 with reference TRBV7-9 and TRBJ1-5 gives the whole variable domain DTGVSQNPRHKITKRGQNVTFRCDPISEHNRLYWYRQTLGQGPEFLTYFQNEAQLEKSRLLSDRFSAERPKGSFSTLEIQRTEQGDSAMYLCASSLGRGGLLDNQPQHFGDGTRLSIL.

V and J are TRBV5-1 and TRBJ2-3, with D possibly TRBD1 on 6 matching bases. The V gene lost 3 bases and the J gene lost 2 bases, with 19 bases spanning the gap. Germline V gene lookup returns CDR1 SGHRS and CDR2 YFSETQ. The length of the CDR3 is 17 residues. CDR3 sequence reads: CASSWPRGQGTTDTQYF. As DNA, the CDR3 is TGCGCCAGCAGCTGGCCCCGTGGGCAGGGGACCACAGATACGCAGTATTTT.

The chain joins TRBV10-2 to TRBJ1-1; D is unclear. There are 16 residues in the CDR3. CDR1 is WSHSY, CDR2 SAAADI, per germline. The V gene lost 0 bases and the J gene lost 3 bases, with 14 bases spanning the gap. Here the CDR3 DNA reads TGCGCCAGCAGTGAGTCGAAGGGCAGGAAATACACTGAAGCTTTCTTT. It specifies CASSESKGRKYTEAFF.

The chain has TRBV19 and TRBJ1-3; weak D call: TRBD1 (5 bases). The CDR3 runs 16 residues. V was trimmed by 3 bases and J by 1 base, leaving 13 bases between them. Germline values: CDR1 LNHDA, CDR2 SQIVND (reference sequence). The CDR3: CASSITGPASGNTIYF. DNA for the CDR3: TGTGCCAGTAGTATTACAGGACCTGCATCTGGAAACACCATATATTTT.

The chain is built from TRBV7-8 and TRBJ2-7; 8 positions agree with TRBD1. The CDR3 covers 15 residues. V was clipped by 5 bases and J by 6 bases; unmatched bases: 12. Germline-derived CDR1 and CDR2 are SGHVS and FQNEAQ. CDR3 nucleotide sequence: TGTGCCAGCAGCACCCTCGACAGGGGTGGTGGCGAGCAGTACTTC. This sequence encodes CASSTLDRGGGEQYF.

This chain connects TRBV10-3 to TRBJ2-2; D may be TRBD1 (5 bases). Trimming removed 10 bases at V and 6 bases at J, with 18 bases between. Germline V lookup: CDR1 ENHRY, CDR2 SYGVKD. CDR3 length: 14 amino acids. This chain's CDR3 is CATRKGADAGELFF. For the CDR3, the DNA is TGTGCCACTCGAAAAGGGGCCGACGCCGGGGAGCTGTTTTTT.

This chain connects TRBV18 to TRBJ1-2; 7 bases are a match to TRBD1. The CDR3 spans 12 residues. J was trimmed by 4 bases and V by 6 bases; bases with no gene match: 2. Germline CDR1 is KGHSH and CDR2 is LQKENI. CDR3 region: CASSGDSYGYTF. Here the CDR3 DNA reads TGTGCCAGCTCGGGGGACAGCTATGGCTACACCTTC. Using reference TRBV18 and TRBJ1-2 for the parts outside the CDR3, the full variable domain is NAGVMQNPRHLVRRRGQEARLRCSPMKGHSHVYWYRQLPEEGLKFMVYLQKENIIDESGMPKERFSAEFPKEGPSILRIQQVVRGDSAAYFCASSGDSYGYTFGSGTRLTVV.

This sequence joins TRBV9 and TRBJ1-2; D not certain. Per the germline V gene, CDR1 is SGDLS and CDR2 is YYNGEE. Trimming cost V 0 bases and J 2 bases, with 8 bases left between them. The CDR3 consists of 14 residues. CDR3 nucleotide sequence: TGTGCCAGCAGCGTAGCTTTAGAGAACTATGGCTACACCTTC. Translation: CASSVALENYGYTF.

The chain employs TRBV12-2 and TRBJ2-1. TRBV12-2 is reported as a pseudogene. The length of the CDR3 is 13 residues. CDR3 bases: TGTGCAAGTCGCTTCCCCAAGCAGAATGAGCAGTTCTTC. This codes for CASRFPKQNEQFF.

This sequence joins TRBV6-5 and TRBJ1-1, with TRBD1 as a possible D gene (6 bases). Germline V lookup: CDR1 MNHEY, CDR2 SVGAGI. This CDR3 region has 14 residues. Trimming shortened V by 10 bases and J by 2 bases, and 17 bases separated the two germline ends. CDR3 amino acids: CATGGGQINTEAFF. In DNA form, the CDR3 reads TGTGCCACTGGGGGTGGACAGATCAACACTGAAGCTTTCTTT.

The chain combines TRBV7-9 with TRBJ2-7; 11 bases agree with TRBD1. V gave up 5 bases and J gave up 5 bases; unmatched junction bases: 8. The CDR3 is 15 residues long. The germline gives CDR1 SEHNR, CDR2 FQNEAQ (reference sequence). Here the CDR3 reads CASSPPGTGGNEQYF. DNA for the CDR3: TGTGCCAGCAGCCCGCCCGGGACAGGGGGTAACGAGCAGTACTTC.

The chain combines TRBV3-1 (or the pseudogene TRBV3-2) with TRBJ2-3; TRBD1 is a possible D gene (5 bases). Germline CDR1 LGHDT, CDR2 YNNKEL (reference sequence). The CDR3 spans 13 residues. Trimming stripped 1 base from V and 8 bases from J, with 10 bases between. CDR3 in amino acids: CASSQAGQGTQYF. The CDR3 DNA reads TGTGCCAGCAGCCAAGCCGGCCAGGGTACGCAGTATTTT.

CDR3 DNA: TGTGCCAGCAGCTTAGAAACAGCGACTGGAGGAGAGACCCAGTACTTC. Encoded protein: CASSLETATGGETQYF. The rearrangement uses TRBV7-2 and TRBJ2-5; D is possibly TRBD2 (5 bases). Trimming removed 1 base at V and 4 bases at J, with 16 bases between. Germline CDR1 and CDR2: SGHTA and FQGNSA. This CDR3 contains 16 residues.